Below are 13 T cell receptor beta chains sequenced from a single sample in a study of T cell repertoires in cytomegalovirus infection. These receptors' antigens are unknown. TCRdb called the reads again in MiXCR, with one record for every CDR3 protein. The sample lists around 800,000 distinct CDR3 sequences, about 33% occurring once. Material: cultured CD8+ T cells from PBMCs, obtained from culture after CMV antigen stimulation. These receptors all come from a human donor in good health (CMV status not recorded). Some clones in this sample may be carry-over from other donors' samples.

This clonotype was seen a single time. One junction end disagrees with the germline gene, perhaps due to a read error. The rearrangement links TRBV7-6 to TRBJ1-1, with 9 positions matching TRBD1. Germline lookup yields CDR1 SGHVS and CDR2 FNYEAQ. The CDR3 loop spans 15 amino acids. CDR3 in amino acids: CVSSDRGEYGTEAFF. CDR3 in DNA: TGTGTCAGCAGCGACAGGGGGGAGTATGGCACTGAAGCTTTCTTT.

The V call is TRBV27, the J call TRBJ2-7; D is uncertain. The CDR3 is made up of 13 amino acids. The germline gives CDR1 MNHEY, CDR2 SMNVEV (reference sequence). Trimming left V 8 bases short and J 3 bases short, with 14 bases between. The CDR3 DNA reads TGTGCCAGCGCCCCCTTGGGGTACTACGAGCAGTACGTC. It specifies CASAPLGYYEQYV.

This chain joins TRBV6-1 and TRBJ2-3; 12 bases are a match to TRBD2. The CDR3 extends over 15 amino acids. Trimming cost V 1 base and J 5 bases; bases outside gene matches: 1. Germline values: CDR1 MNHNS, CDR2 SASEGT. The DNA for the CDR3 is TGTGCCAGCAGTGAAGGGACTAGCGGGGTAGATACGCAGTATTTT. Protein product: CASSEGTSGVDTQYF.

This clonotype appeared a single time. CDR3 sequence (DNA): TGTGCCAGCAGCGGATCAAGAGCCACAGATACGCAGTATTTT. It translates to CASSGSRATDTQYF. The chain couples TRBV9 to TRBJ2-3; the D is unclear. The germline V gene encodes CDR1 SGDLS and CDR2 YYNGEE. V gave up 3 bases and J gave up 2 bases, with 10 bases separating them. The CDR3 sequence is 14 residues long.

The sample holds one count of this clonotype. J is TRBJ1-5 and V is TRBV20-1; possible D gene TRBD1, 5 bases. Deletions cut 0 bases from V and 7 bases from J, with 16 bases between. The CDR3 loop spans 15 amino acids. Germline loops: CDR1 DFQATT, CDR2 SNEGSKA (reference sequence). The CDR3 nucleotides read TGCAGTGCTAGAGATAGGGGCCCCGAGGCGCAGCCCCAGCATTTT. Its protein is CSARDRGPEAQPQHF.

A few counts support this clonotype. J is TRBJ1-2 and V is TRBV6-1; perhaps TRBD1 as D (6 bases). The CDR3 spans 15 residues. The V and J ends lost 4 bases and 2 bases respectively, with 14 bases between them. The germline V gene has CDR1 MNHNS and CDR2 SASEGT. The CDR3 sequence: CASSGEGVHNYGYTF. DNA of the CDR3: TGTGCCAGCAGTGGGGAGGGGGTGCACAACTATGGCTACACCTTC.

This clonotype turned up a few times. The V gene is TRBV9, the J gene TRBJ1-2; 7 nucleotides match TRBD1. Per germline, CDR1 SGDLS and CDR2 YYNGEE. The CDR3 is 17 residues long. V dropped 3 bases and J dropped 4; count of bases not matched to a gene: 15. The CDR3 DNA is TGTGCCAGCAGCGCTCAGACCGGGACAGTCGGTCCCTATGGCTACACCTTC. This codes for CASSAQTGTVGPYGYTF.

This clonotype has at least ten counts. The CDR3 reads CASRIEGRNSPLHF. In nucleotides, the CDR3 is TGTGCCAGCAGAATTGAGGGGAGAAATTCACCCCTCCACTTT. The J gene is TRBJ1-6, the V gene TRBV5-6, with D perhaps TRBD1 (5 bases). Trimming removed 5 bases from V and 7 bases from J, with 13 bases in between. Germline V gene sequence: CDR1 SGHDT, CDR2 YYEEEE. The CDR3 consists of 14 residues.

This clonotype was seen more than once but under ten times. The chain combines TRBV27 with TRBJ1-5, with a possible D match to TRBD1 (6 bases). Germline V CDR1 and CDR2: MNHEY, SMNVEV (reference sequence). The V end lost 4 bases, the J end lost 3 bases, and 7 bases lay between the germline ends. The CDR3 extends over 13 amino acids. The CDR3: CASSWGANQPQHF. CDR3 coding DNA: TGTGCCAGCAGTTGGGGGGCCAATCAGCCCCAGCATTTT.

This clonotype was seen only a few times. The genes are TRBV6-6 and TRBJ1-2, with D uncertain. Between the trimmed V and J ends, which lost 7 bases and 6 bases, there was a span of 24 bases. The length of the CDR3 is 16 residues. The germline V gene has CDR1 MNHNY and CDR2 SVGAGI (reference sequence). CDR3 sequence (DNA): TGTGCCAGCAACCAACAACACGGGCCCCTAAGGGATGGCTACACCTTC. Protein product: CASNQQHGPLRDGYTF.

This clonotype was seen repeatedly, ten times or more. The chain recombines TRBV7-2 with TRBJ2-1; 8 bases align to TRBD1. Trimming removed 5 bases from V and 7 bases from J; junction bases left unmatched: 22. This CDR3 comprises 19 residues. The germline CDR1 and CDR2 sequences are SGHTA and FQGNSA. The DNA for the CDR3 is TGTGCCAGCAGCCCAAATTCGTTTCAGGGGGCGCTAATGGGAAATGAGCAGTTCTTC. It codes for CASSPNSFQGALMGNEQFF. The variable domain in full, with the rest retrieved from reference TRBV7-2 and TRBJ2-1, is GAGVSQSPSNKVTEKGKDVELRCDPISGHTALYWYRQSLGQGLEFLIYFQGNSAPDKSGLPSDRFSAERTGGSVSTLTIQRTQQEDSAVYLCASSPNSFQGALMGNEQFFGPGTRLTVL.

This clonotype occurred a few times. V usage is TRBV6-2 or TRBV6-3 and J usage is TRBJ2-7; either TRBD1 or TRBD2 may fit D (5 bases each). There are 18 residues in the CDR3. With 6 bases removed from V and 3 bases from J, the gap between germline ends came to 27 bases. Germline CDR1 reads MNHEY; CDR2 reads SVGEGT. The CDR3 DNA reads TGTGCCAGCAGCACACCCGCGCATGGGACCCTTAGGATCTACGAGCAGTACGTC. It yields the protein CASSTPAHGTLRIYEQYV.

This chain connects TRBV19 to TRBJ1-1; D gene uncertain. Germline V gives CDR1 LNHDA, CDR2 SQIVND (reference sequence). The CDR3 spans 16 residues. Trimming cost V 7 bases and J 0 bases, with 18 bases left between them. The CDR3, as DNA: TGTGCCAGTACCCCCACCTTTATTAGGCTGAACACTGAAGCTTTCTTT. Protein sequence: CASTPTFIRLNTEAFF.